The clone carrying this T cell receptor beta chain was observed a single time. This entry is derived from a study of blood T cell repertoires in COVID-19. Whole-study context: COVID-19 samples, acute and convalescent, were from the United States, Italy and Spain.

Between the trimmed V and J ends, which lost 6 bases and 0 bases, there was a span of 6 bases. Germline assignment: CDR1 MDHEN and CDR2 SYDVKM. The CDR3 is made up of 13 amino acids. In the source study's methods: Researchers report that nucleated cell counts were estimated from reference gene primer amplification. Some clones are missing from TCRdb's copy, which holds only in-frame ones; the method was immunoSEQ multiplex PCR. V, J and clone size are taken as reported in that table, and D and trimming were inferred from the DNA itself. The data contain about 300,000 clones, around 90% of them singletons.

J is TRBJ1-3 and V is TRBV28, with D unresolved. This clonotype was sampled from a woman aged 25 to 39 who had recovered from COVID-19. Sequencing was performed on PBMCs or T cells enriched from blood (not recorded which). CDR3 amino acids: CASRGSSGNTIYF. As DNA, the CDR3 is TGTGCCAGCAGGGGCAGCTCTGGAAACACCATATATTTT.